This is a list of T cell receptor beta chains from one sample in a study of vaccination and CD4 T cells after COVID-19. These receptors are not linked to any known antigen. In TCRdb, the PCR reads were re-called with MiXCR into one record per CDR3 protein. The sample holds tens of thousands of distinct CDR3 sequences, 62% seen once. Material: CD4+ T cells from blood, cultured in vitro. All receptors derive from a human donor who had recovered from COVID-19. The CDR3 runs from the conserved cysteine through the conserved F or W. A D gene is named only where the DNA matches it firmly. Part of the rows lack a size; the others show once, few, many or a class for expanded clones.

clone size	J gene	V gene	D gene	CDR3 protein	CDR3 DNA
.	TRBJ2-2	TRBV2	.	CASTRRGTRDTGELFF	TGTGCCAGCACCCGCCGGGGGACACGAGACACCGGGGAGCTGTTTTTT
.	TRBJ1-5	TRBV20-1	TRBD1	CSARRGQVGLDAQHF	TGCAGTGCTAGACGGGGACAGGTGGGTCTTGACGCCCAGCATTTT
few	TRBJ1-1	TRBV30	.	CAWSAEGYTEAFF	TGTGCCTGGAGTGCGGAGGGCTACACTGAAGCTTTCTTT
few	TRBJ1-2	TRBV7-2	.	CASSFRVEGYTF	TGTGCCAGCAGCTTCAGGGTGGAGGGCTACACCTTC
.	TRBJ2-3	TRBV7-2	TRBD2	CASSQEAGSTDTQYF	TGTGCCAGCAGCCAAGAAGCGGGAAGCACAGATACGCAGTATTTT
.	TRBJ1-1	TRBV20-1	.	CSAPIRGSGEAFF	TGCAGTGCACCAATCAGGGGTTCGGGTGAAGCTTTCTTT
.	TRBJ1-1	TRBV19	.	CASSPGRRKNTEAFF	TGTGCCAGTAGTCCGGGGAGACGGAAGAACACTGAAGCTTTCTTT
.	TRBJ1-5	TRBV6-1	.	CASSRLGVSGNQPQHF	TGTGCCAGCAGCCGACTCGGGGTGTCGGGCAATCAGCCCCAGCATTTT
.	TRBJ2-6	TRBV6-5	.	CASSYSGTSGANVLTF	TGTGCCAGCAGTTATTCCGGGACAAGTGGGGCCAACGTCCTGACTTTC
.	TRBJ2-7	TRBV30	.	CAWSVHRVYEQYF	TGTGCCTGGAGTGTACACAGGGTCTACGAGCAGTACTTC
few	TRBJ2-1	TRBV20-1	TRBD2	CSARTSGNMINEQFF	TGCAGTGCTAGAACTAGCGGGAATATGATTAATGAGCAGTTCTTC
few	TRBJ2-5	TRBV20-1	.	CSAPPRGAPGTQYF	TGCAGTGCGCCGCCCCGTGGGGCTCCGGGGACCCAGTACTTC
.	TRBJ1-6	TRBV11-2	.	CASSLNRVLDNSPLHF	TGTGCCAGCAGCTTAAACAGGGTGCTCGATAATTCACCCCTCCACTTT
.	TRBJ2-7	TRBV7-2	.	CASSAQKGIYEQYF	TGTGCCAGCAGCGCACAGAAGGGCATCTACGAGCAGTACTTC
.	TRBJ1-5	TRBV24-1	.	CATSDPRGGLNQPQHF	TGTGCCACCAGTGATCCCCGTGGAGGGCTAAATCAGCCCCAGCATTTT
.	TRBJ2-1	TRBV10-1	TRBD1	CASSRTGRIHEQFF	TGCGCCAGCAGTAGGACAGGGAGAATCCATGAGCAGTTCTTC
.	TRBJ1-4	TRBV19	.	CASSITGVDEKLFF	TGTGCCAGTAGTATAACGGGGGTTGATGAAAAACTGTTTTTT
.	TRBJ2-4	TRBV6-2/TRBV6-3	.	CASSPPPGTSSAKNIQYF	TGTGCCAGCAGTCCGCCCCCGGGAACCTCTAGCGCCAAAAACATTCAGTACTTC
once	TRBJ1-1	TRBV28	.	CASIRGGATEAFF	TGTGCCAGCATCCGGGGGGGGGCGACTGAAGCTTTCTTT
.	TRBJ1-2	TRBV7-2	.	CASGSLLSGRGRGGYTF	TGTGCCAGCGGCTCCCTCCTGTCCGGGAGGGGGAGAGGTGGCTACACCTTC
.	TRBJ2-7	TRBV5-1	TRBD1	CASSFPGQGRLEQYF	TGCGCCAGCAGCTTTCCGGGACAGGGGCGTTTGGAGCAGTACTTC
.	TRBJ1-2	TRBV7-9	.	CASSLVGNDGYTF	TGTGCCAGCAGCTTAGTAGGAAATGATGGCTACACCTTC
.	TRBJ2-7	TRBV6-5	TRBD2	CASSYSLAVEQYF	TGTGCCAGCAGTTACTCCCTAGCGGTCGAGCAGTACTTC
.	TRBJ1-5	TRBV7-2	TRBD1	CASSQGGWGNQPQHF	TGTGCCAGCAGCCAGGGGGGGTGGGGCAATCAGCCCCAGCATTTT
.	TRBJ2-2	TRBV28	.	CACFSRGVGELFF	TGTGCCTGCTTTTCGCGGGGAGTCGGGGAGCTGTTTTTT
.	TRBJ2-5	TRBV7-3	.	CASSLGGHQETQYF	TGTGCCAGCAGCTTAGGGGGGCACCAAGAGACCCAGTACTTC
.	TRBJ2-3	TRBV20-1	TRBD2	CSAVDASGASTDTQYF	TGCAGTGCAGTTGACGCTAGCGGGGCTAGCACAGATACGCAGTATTTT
few	TRBJ1-5	TRBV20-1	.	CSARVLGVGNQPQHF	TGCAGTGCTAGAGTATTGGGGGTGGGCAATCAGCCCCAGCATTTT
few	TRBJ1-5	TRBV6-2/TRBV6-3	.	CASSYTGQLNQPQHF	TGTGCCAGCAGTTATACAGGACAGCTGAATCAGCCCCAGCATTTT
.	TRBJ1-2	TRBV20-1	.	CSASARPYGYTF	TGCAGTGCCTCTGCGCGGCCCTATGGCTACACCTTC
.	TRBJ1-1	TRBV2	.	CASSGRGGMRTEAFF	TGTGCCAGCAGTGGCCGGGGGGGCATGAGGACTGAAGCTTTCTTT
.	TRBJ2-7	TRBV6-1	.	CASGRLADSWGEQYF	TGTGCCAGCGGTCGGCTAGCTGATTCCTGGGGCGAGCAGTACTTC
.	TRBJ2-7	TRBV2	TRBD2	CASSAGSGSRYEQYF	TGTGCCAGCAGTGCGGGGAGCGGGAGTCGCTACGAGCAGTACTTC
few	TRBJ1-5	TRBV18	.	CASSPNRVQQPQHF	TGTGCCAGCTCACCAAACAGGGTTCAGCAGCCCCAGCATTTT
.	TRBJ1-1	TRBV6-1	.	CASSRLWNTEAFF	TGTGCCAGCAGCAGGTTGTGGAACACTGAAGCTTTCTTT
few	TRBJ2-2	TRBV7-7	TRBD1	CASSLGQGHGELFF	TGTGCCAGCAGCTTAGGACAGGGGCACGGGGAGCTGTTTTTT
.	TRBJ2-7	TRBV7-8	TRBD1	CASSPRVRDRHYEQYF	TGTGCCAGCAGCCCTAGGGTCCGGGACAGGCACTACGAGCAGTACTTC
.	TRBJ2-7	TRBV7-8	TRBD1	CASSPGQERYEQYF	TGTGCCAGCAGCCCAGGACAGGAACGCTACGAGCAGTACTTC
.	TRBJ1-1	TRBV30	.	CAWSVGQNTEAFF	TGTGCCTGGAGTGTGGGACAAAACACTGAAGCTTTCTTT
few	TRBJ2-6	TRBV6-1	TRBD1	CAARTGSSGANVLTF	TGTGCCGCCCGGACAGGCAGCTCTGGGGCCAACGTCCTGACTTTC
.	TRBJ1-2	TRBV28	.	CASSSLRVRNGYTF	TGTGCCAGCAGTTCCCTTCGCGTCCGTAACGGCTACACCTTC
.	TRBJ2-4	TRBV6-2/TRBV6-3	.	CASSTRGGNIQYF	TGTGCCAGCAGTACCAGGGGGGGAAACATTCAGTACTTC
.	TRBJ2-3	TRBV7-2	TRBD2	CASSPTSGMDTQYF	TGTGCCAGCAGCCCGACTAGCGGGATGGATACGCAGTATTTT
few	TRBJ2-7	TRBV15	TRBD1	CATSRLPGQGFSYEQYF	TGTGCCACCAGCAGACTTCCGGGACAGGGATTCTCCTACGAGCAGTACTTC
.	TRBJ1-1	TRBV20-1	.	CSARDRGRVVEQGTEAFF	TGCAGTGCTAGAGATCGGGGCAGGGTGGTCGAGCAGGGCACTGAAGCTTTCTTT
few	TRBJ1-1	TRBV6-2/TRBV6-3	TRBD1	CASSYPDRVNTEAFF	TGTGCCAGCAGTTACCCAGACAGGGTGAACACTGAAGCTTTCTTT
.	TRBJ2-5	TRBV20-1	.	CSARALDPIQETQYF	TGCAGTGCTAGAGCCCTAGACCCCATCCAAGAGACCCAGTACTTC
.	TRBJ2-3	TRBV15	.	CATRTGGQDTQYF	TGTGCCACCAGAACAGGAGGGCAAGATACGCAGTATTTT
medium-sized	TRBJ1-2	TRBV7-8	.	CASSLEYRGYTF	TGTGCCAGCAGCTTAGAGTACCGGGGCTACACCTTC